This TCR beta chain was documented in a study of blood T cell repertoires in COVID-19 (dated by TCRdb to 2018 to 2020). For the study in its entirety: Collaborator samples came from the United States, Italy and Spain and covered acute and convalescent phases of COVID-19. The prospective study material was composed of cDNA or gDNA derived from T cells, B-cell-depleted T cells, or PBMCs. The dataset comprised deeply sampled blood TCRbeta repertoires from subjects exposed to, actively infected with, or recovered from COVID-19. A freely available public database, intended as a resource for researchers studying the immune response to SARS-CoV-2, is where the repertoires were released. Samples came from the ongoing ImmuneRACE study (first 160 participants) plus 1,254 subjects from 6 global collaborators. The sample metadata nearly always contained a de-identified subject ID, COVID-19 status, age in years and sex. HLA class I and class II types, where available, came from metadata supplied by the sample provider rather than from assay-based typing. What the work shows at the level of the full study, not this receptor alone: Clinical and demographic metadata were provided uncurated, with the amount varying by source and participant.

On this clone itself: The antigen this receptor binds is unknown. It has no much larger one-base neighbor in the sample; base qualities were not kept.

Collaborating institutions collected whole blood in K2EDTA tubes following their own protocols. For TCRbeta analysis, collaborators shipped samples as frozen whole blood, isolated PBMCs, or DNA extracted from either of those sample types. From the cysteine through the phenylalanine, the CDR3 covers 16 amino acids. Here the CDR3 DNA is all that survives: 48 bases in frame from base 1. CDR1 and CDR2, looked up from the germline V gene (reference sequence), are SEHNR and FQNEAQ. Here V drops 6 bases and J drops 3 bases, and the junction holds 11 bases not matched to any gene. TCRbeta CDR3 regions were amplified from genomic DNA using the immunoSEQ Assay, a bias-controlled multiplex PCR. On the authors' methods: Nucleated cell counts per sample were estimated from amplification of reference gene primers within the assay. Sequence reads were collapsed and filtered to measure the absolute abundance of every unique TCRbeta CDR3 rearrangement. For each sample, productive Simpson clonality was calculated by taking the square root of Simpson's diversity index across productive rearrangements. TCRdb re-hosts the immuneACCESS table, in-frame sequences only. Its copies lack some clones; in the studies checked, an unresolved V gene accounts for under half of them, and the cause for the rest is not known. V, J and clone size are those of that table, while D and trimming were read from the DNA. Present in this sample are roughly 140,000 clones, 80% to 90% of which were seen just once. The ten top clones hold over 12% of the sample.

Sequencing used peripheral blood. The rearrangement joined TRBV7-9 to TRBJ2-5; 9 of the junction bases match TRBD1. The receptor comes from a woman in her 40s with acute or convalescent COVID-19. For the CDR3, the sequence is CASSPAPGQGEETQYF. The base sequence is TGTGCCAGCAGTCCTGCTCCGGGACAGGGAGAAGAGACCCAGTACTTC.